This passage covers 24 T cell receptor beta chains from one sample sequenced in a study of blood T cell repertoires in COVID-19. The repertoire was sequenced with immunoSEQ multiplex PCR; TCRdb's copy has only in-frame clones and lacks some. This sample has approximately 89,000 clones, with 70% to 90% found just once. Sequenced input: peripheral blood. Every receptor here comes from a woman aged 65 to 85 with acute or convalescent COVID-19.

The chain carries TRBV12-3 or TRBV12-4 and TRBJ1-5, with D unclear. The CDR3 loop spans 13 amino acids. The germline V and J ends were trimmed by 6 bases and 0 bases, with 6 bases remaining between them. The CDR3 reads CASSFSSNQPQHF. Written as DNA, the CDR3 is TGTGCCAGCAGCTTTTCTAGCAATCAGCCCCAGCATTTT.

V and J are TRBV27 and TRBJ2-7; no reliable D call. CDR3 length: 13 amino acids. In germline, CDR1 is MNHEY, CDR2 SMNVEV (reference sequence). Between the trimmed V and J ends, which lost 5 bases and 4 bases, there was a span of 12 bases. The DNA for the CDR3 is TGTGCCAGCAGTCCTGGGCCCCGTTACGAGCAGTACGTC. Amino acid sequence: CASSPGPRYEQYV.

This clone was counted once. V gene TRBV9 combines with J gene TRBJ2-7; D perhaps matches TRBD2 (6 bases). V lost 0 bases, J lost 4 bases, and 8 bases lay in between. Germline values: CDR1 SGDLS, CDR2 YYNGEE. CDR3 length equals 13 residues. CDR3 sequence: CASSVVGGYEQYV. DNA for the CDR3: TGTGCCAGCAGCGTAGTCGGGGGATACGAGCAGTACGTC.

CDR3 bases: TGTGCCAGCAGCTTAGTCGGGTCAAACACCGGGGAGCTGTTTTTT. It encodes CASSLVGSNTGELFF. The chain joins TRBV7-6 to TRBJ2-2, with D unresolved. V lost 1 base and J lost 2, with 8 bases in between. Germline CDR1 SGHVS, CDR2 FNYEAQ. The CDR3 sequence is 15 residues long.

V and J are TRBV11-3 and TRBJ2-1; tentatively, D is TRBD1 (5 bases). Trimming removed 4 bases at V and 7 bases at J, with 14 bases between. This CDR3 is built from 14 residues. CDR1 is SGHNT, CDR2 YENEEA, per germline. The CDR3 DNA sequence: TGTGCCAGCAGCTACCAGGCAAAGGGGAATGAGCAGTTCTTC. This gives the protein CASSYQAKGNEQFF.

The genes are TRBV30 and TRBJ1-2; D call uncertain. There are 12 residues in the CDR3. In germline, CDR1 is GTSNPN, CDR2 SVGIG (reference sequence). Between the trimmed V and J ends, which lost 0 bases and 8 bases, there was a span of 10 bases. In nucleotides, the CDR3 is TGTGCCTGGAGTGTGGTCGAGAACGGCTACACCTTC. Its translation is CAWSVVENGYTF.

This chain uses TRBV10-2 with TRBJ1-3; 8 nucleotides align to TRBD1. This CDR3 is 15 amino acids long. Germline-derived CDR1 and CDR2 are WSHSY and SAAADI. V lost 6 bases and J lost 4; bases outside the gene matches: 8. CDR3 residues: CASRTGGTSGNTIYF. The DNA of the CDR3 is TGCGCCAGCAGAACAGGGGGAACTTCGGGAAACACCATATATTTT.

CDR3 DNA: TGCAGCGTTGCTCCTAGCGCTTCTCCAGATACGCAGTATTTT. It translates to CSVAPSASPDTQYF. The V call is TRBV29-1, the J call TRBJ2-3; weak D call: TRBD2 (6 bases). The V gene's germline CDR1 is SQVTM and CDR2 ANQGSEA. Trimming cost V 4 bases and J 4 bases, with 15 bases left between them. The CDR3 totals 14 residues.

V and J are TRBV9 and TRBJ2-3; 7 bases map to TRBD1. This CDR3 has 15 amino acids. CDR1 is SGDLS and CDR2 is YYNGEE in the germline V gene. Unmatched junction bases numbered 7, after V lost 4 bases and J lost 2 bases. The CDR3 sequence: CASSPRDSLTDTQYF. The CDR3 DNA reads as TGTGCCAGCAGCCCCAGGGACAGTCTCACAGATACGCAGTATTTT.

The CDR3 bases are TGTGCCAGCAGCCCGCGGCGGGGCTCTGGAAACACCATATATTTT. Translating gives CASSPRRGSGNTIYF. The V call is TRBV16, the J call TRBJ1-3; D gene uncertain. The V gene's germline CDR1 is KGHSY and CDR2 FQNENV. The V gene lost 4 bases and the J gene lost 0 bases, with 10 bases spanning the gap. The CDR3 covers 15 residues.

CDR3 bases: TGTGCCAGCAGCGCAAGGAAGGGACAGGCTTATAACAACTATGGCTACACCTTC. Residues: CASSARKGQAYNNYGYTF. The chain has TRBV9 and TRBJ1-2; 8 bases match TRBD1. Germline lookup yields CDR1 SGDLS and CDR2 YYNGEE. Trimming removed 3 bases from V and 2 bases from J; junction bases left unmatched: 15. This CDR3 is built from 18 residues.

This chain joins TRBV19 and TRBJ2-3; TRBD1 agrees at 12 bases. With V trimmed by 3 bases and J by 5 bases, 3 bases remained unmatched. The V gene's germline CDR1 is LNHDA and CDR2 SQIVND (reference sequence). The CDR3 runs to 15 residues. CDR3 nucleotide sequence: TGTGCCAGTAGTATGGGACAGGGGGCTGGAGATACGCAGTATTTT. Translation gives CASSMGQGAGDTQYF.

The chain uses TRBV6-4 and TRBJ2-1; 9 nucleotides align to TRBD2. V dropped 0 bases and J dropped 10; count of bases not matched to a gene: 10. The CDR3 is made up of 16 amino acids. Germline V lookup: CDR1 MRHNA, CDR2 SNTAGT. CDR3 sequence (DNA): TGTGCCAGCAGTGACTCGGTGTCTAGCGGGGTAGGAGAGCAGTTCTTC. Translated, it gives CASSDSVSSGVGEQFF.

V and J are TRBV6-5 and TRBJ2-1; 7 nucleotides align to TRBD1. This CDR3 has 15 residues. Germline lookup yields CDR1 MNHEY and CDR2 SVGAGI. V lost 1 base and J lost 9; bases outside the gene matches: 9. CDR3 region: CASSYYRQGRSEQFF. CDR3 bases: TGTGCCAGCAGTTACTACAGACAGGGTCGGAGTGAGCAGTTCTTC.

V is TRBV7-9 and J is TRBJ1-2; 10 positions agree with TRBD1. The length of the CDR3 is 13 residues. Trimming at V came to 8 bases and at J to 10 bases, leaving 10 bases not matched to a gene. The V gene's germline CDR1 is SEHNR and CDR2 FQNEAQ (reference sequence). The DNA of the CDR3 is TGTGCCAGCGGGAAGACAGGGGGCATAGACTACACCTTC. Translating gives CASGKTGGIDYTF.

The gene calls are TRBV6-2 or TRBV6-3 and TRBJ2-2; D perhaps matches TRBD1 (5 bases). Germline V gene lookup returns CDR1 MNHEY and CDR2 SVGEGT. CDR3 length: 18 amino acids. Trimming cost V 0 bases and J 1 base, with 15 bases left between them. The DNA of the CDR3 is TGTGCCAGCAGTTACTCAGGGGAACGGGCGGTGAACACCGGGGAGCTGTTTTTT. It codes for CASSYSGERAVNTGELFF.

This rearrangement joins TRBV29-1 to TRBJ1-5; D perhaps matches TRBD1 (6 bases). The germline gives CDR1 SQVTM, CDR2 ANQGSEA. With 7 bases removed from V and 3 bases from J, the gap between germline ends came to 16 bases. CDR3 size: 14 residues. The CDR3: CSAVIGQSNQPQHF. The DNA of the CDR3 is TGCAGCGCGGTGATCGGACAGTCCAATCAGCCCCAGCATTTT.

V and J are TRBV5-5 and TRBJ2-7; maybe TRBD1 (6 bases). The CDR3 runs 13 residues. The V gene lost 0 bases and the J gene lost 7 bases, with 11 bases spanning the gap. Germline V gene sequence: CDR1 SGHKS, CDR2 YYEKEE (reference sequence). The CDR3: CASSLGGGWEQYV. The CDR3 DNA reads TGTGCCAGCAGCTTGGGAGGGGGATGGGAGCAGTACGTC.

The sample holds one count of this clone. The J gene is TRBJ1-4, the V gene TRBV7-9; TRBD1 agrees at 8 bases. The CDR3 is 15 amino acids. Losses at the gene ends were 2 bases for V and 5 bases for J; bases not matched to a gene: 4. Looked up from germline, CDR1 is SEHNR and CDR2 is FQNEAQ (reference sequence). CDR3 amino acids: CASSLPTGENEKLFF. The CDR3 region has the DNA TGTGCCAGCAGCTTACCGACAGGGGAAAATGAAAAACTGTTTTTT. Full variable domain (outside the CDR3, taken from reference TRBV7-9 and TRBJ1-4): DTGVSQNPRHKITKRGQNVTFRCDPISEHNRLYWYRQTLGQGPEFLTYFQNEAQLEKSRLLSDRFSAERPKGSFSTLEIQRTEQGDSAMYLCASSLPTGENEKLFFGSGTQLSVL.

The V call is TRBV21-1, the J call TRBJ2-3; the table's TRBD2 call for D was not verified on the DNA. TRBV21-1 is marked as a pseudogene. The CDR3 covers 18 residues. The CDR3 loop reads CASSREPTSGESTDTQYF. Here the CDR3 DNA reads TGTGCCAGCAGCAGGGAGCCTACTAGCGGGGAGAGCACAGATACGCAGTATTTT.

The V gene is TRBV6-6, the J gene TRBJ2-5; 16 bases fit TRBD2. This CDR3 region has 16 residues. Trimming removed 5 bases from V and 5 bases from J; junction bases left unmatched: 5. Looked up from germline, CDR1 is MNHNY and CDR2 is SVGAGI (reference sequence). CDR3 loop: CASSRGTSGGVETQYF. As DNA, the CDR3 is TGTGCCAGCAGTCGCGGGACTAGCGGGGGGGTTGAGACCCAGTACTTC.

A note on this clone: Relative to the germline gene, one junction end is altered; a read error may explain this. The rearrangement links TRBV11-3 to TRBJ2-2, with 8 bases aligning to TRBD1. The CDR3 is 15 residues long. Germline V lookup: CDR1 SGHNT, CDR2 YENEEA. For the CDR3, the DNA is TGTGCCAGCAGCCCCGGGACAGGACTCACCGGGGAACTGTTTTTT. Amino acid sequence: CASSPGTGLTGELFF.

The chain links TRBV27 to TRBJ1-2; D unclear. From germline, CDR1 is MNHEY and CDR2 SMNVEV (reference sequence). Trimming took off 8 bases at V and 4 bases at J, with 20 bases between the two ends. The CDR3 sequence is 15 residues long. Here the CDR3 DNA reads TGTGCCAGCCGCGGGCGCCGCCCCAATGGCTATGGCTACACCTTC. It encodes CASRGRRPNGYGYTF.

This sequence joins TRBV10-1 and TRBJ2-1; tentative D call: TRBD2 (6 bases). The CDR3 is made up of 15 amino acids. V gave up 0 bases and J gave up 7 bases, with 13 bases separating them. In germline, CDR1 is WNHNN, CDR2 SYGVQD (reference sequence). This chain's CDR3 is CASSESLAVVNEQFF. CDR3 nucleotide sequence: TGCGCCAGCAGTGAGTCGTTAGCGGTTGTGAATGAGCAGTTCTTC.